In this sample, the clone carrying this T cell receptor beta chain turned up once. Its target is unknown. Each pre-culture CD4+ sample aimed for fewer than 250,000 T cell genomes at deep resolution. Sequencing used immunoSEQ multiplex PCR; TCRdb keeps in-frame clones, though not all of them. The sample has about 73,000 clones; just under 80% are singletons. This entry is derived from a study of T cell repertoires and HLA-DP antigens. On the study more broadly: Versus self, one alloantigen differed at one groove amino acid, the other at about 9. The donors, ranging 18-to-29 to 60-to-69 years, included a couple of males and one female.

V was cut by 8 bases and J by 4 bases, with 15 bases left in between. The length of the CDR3 is 14 residues. Germline assignment: CDR1 ENHRY and CDR2 SYGVKD. Source material: CD4+ T cells from PBMCs. This chain links TRBV10-3 with TRBJ2-1; TRBD2 is a possible D gene (5 bases). This clonotype originated in a man in his sixties in good health and CMV-seronegative. CDR3 DNA: TGTGCCATCGTCTATAGCGAAATATACAATGAGCAGTTCTTC. Translating gives CAIVYSEIYNEQFF.